These 30 T cell receptor beta chains came from one sample sequenced in a study of response to subunit inactivated influenza vaccine. TCRdb reprocessed the RT-PCR reads with MiXCR, giving one entry per CDR3 protein. The sample shows roughly 500,000 distinct CDR3 sequences, about 25% of them seen only once. This sample comprised CD4+ T cells sorted from PBMCs, obtained about 5 days after vaccination. These receptors originate from a man in his fifties who received an inactivated influenza vaccine.

This clonotype was detected a few times. The J gene is TRBJ1-1, the V gene TRBV28; 7 bases are shared with TRBD1. The CDR3 sequence is 14 residues long. Germline CDR1 MDHEN, CDR2 SYDVKM. V trimming: 4 bases; J trimming: 5 bases; junction bases outside the gene matches: 7. In DNA, the CDR3 is TGTGCCAGCAGTTCGTACAGGGGAGGGACTGAAGCTTTCTTT. As protein: CASSSYRGGTEAFF.

J is TRBJ1-2 and V is TRBV4-1; TRBD1 matches 8 bases. V was clipped by 1 base and J by 5 bases; unmatched bases: 6. CDR3 size: 15 residues. Germline values: CDR1 MGHRA, CDR2 YSYEKL. CDR3 DNA sequence: TGCGCCAGCAGCCAAGTGGGGACAGGCCTTTATGGCTACACCTTC. As protein: CASSQVGTGLYGYTF.

The chain has TRBV10-3 and TRBJ2-3; D is unresolved. The CDR3 has 15 residues. The V gene's germline CDR1 is ENHRY and CDR2 SYGVKD. V was cut by 1 base and J by 0 bases, with 8 bases left in between. Written as DNA, the CDR3 is TGTGCCATCAGTGAGTATGCAGGCAGCACAGATACGCAGTATTTT. Its protein is CAISEYAGSTDTQYF.

This chain links TRBV20-1 with TRBJ2-3; 8 positions match TRBD1. Germline V gene sequence: CDR1 DFQATT, CDR2 SNEGSKA (reference sequence). V dropped 5 bases and J dropped 3; count of bases not matched to a gene: 7. There are 14 residues in the CDR3. The CDR3 sequence is CSARPRGRTDTQYF. Here the CDR3 DNA reads TGCAGTGCTCGGCCCAGGGGGCGAACAGATACGCAGTATTTT.

There are many counts of this clonotype. This chain connects TRBV5-5 to TRBJ2-3; no firm D call. There are 12 residues in the CDR3. V lost 1 base and J 4 bases, leaving 4 bases between the germline ends. Germline CDR1 is SGHKS and CDR2 is YYEKEE (reference sequence). This CDR3 is CASSLRSDTQYF. CDR3 bases: TGTGCCAGCAGCTTGCGGTCAGATACGCAGTATTTT.

The gene calls are TRBV20-1 and TRBJ1-5, with D maybe TRBD1 (5 bases). The germline V gene has CDR1 DFQATT and CDR2 SNEGSKA (reference sequence). The V end lost 6 bases, the J end lost 0 bases, and 12 bases lay between the germline ends. The CDR3 extends over 14 amino acids. CDR3 coding DNA: TGCAGTGCCCGCCCGGGGCATAGCAATCAGCCCCAGCATTTT. Its protein is CSARPGHSNQPQHF.

This chain connects TRBV21-1 to TRBJ2-1; the DNA was not used to check the table's D call, TRBD2. TRBV21-1 constitutes a pseudogene. The CDR3 contains 16 residues. The CDR3 bases are TGTGCCAGCAGCACGCAAGCGGGAGGATTGTACAATGAGCAGTTCTTC. The encoded protein is CASSTQAGGLYNEQFF.

J is TRBJ2-7 and V is TRBV12-3 or TRBV12-4; a weak D match, TRBD1 (6 bases). The CDR3 is 15 residues long. V lost 6 bases and J lost 5, with 20 bases in between. The CDR3 bases are TGTGCCAGCAGCTGGGGACACGTCAAAAGGGACGAGCAGTACTTC. Its translation: CASSWGHVKRDEQYF.

This clonotype was recorded only once. The chain uses TRBV5-8 and TRBJ1-1; 8 nucleotides match TRBD1. Germline CDR1 is SGHTS and CDR2 is YDEGEE. Losses at the gene ends were 3 bases for V and 5 bases for J; bases not matched to a gene: 3. The CDR3 runs to 13 residues. CDR3 DNA: TGTGCCAGCAGCTCTAACAGGGGGACTGAAGCTTTCTTT. Translated, it gives CASSSNRGTEAFF.

This clonotype was seen a handful of times. The chain recombines TRBV5-1 with TRBJ1-1, with TRBD1 matching over 7 bases. This CDR3 is built from 13 residues. Losses at the gene ends were 6 bases for V and 1 base for J; bases not matched to a gene: 3. In germline, CDR1 is SGHRS, CDR2 YFSETQ. This CDR3 is CASKQGRNTEAFF. Here the CDR3 DNA reads TGCGCCAGCAAACAGGGGAGGAACACTGAAGCTTTCTTT.

V usage is TRBV4-3 and J usage is TRBJ1-2; D not certain. The germline V gene encodes CDR1 LGHNA and CDR2 YSLEER. The length of the CDR3 is 15 residues. V was shortened by 1 base and J by 2 bases, with 11 bases between the two germline ends. The CDR3 region is CASSQVTSFNYGYTF. CDR3 DNA sequence: TGCGCCAGCAGCCAAGTTACCAGCTTCAACTATGGCTACACCTTC.

The chain recombines TRBV6-2 or TRBV6-3 with TRBJ2-1, with D perhaps matching TRBD1 or TRBD2 (5 bases each). The CDR3 has 14 residues. Trimming cost V 5 bases and J 3 bases, with 11 bases left between them. Germline lookup yields CDR1 MNHEY and CDR2 SVGEGT. For the CDR3, the DNA is TGTGCCAGCAGTGGGGCGGACTTCTACAATGAGCAGTTCTTC. This translates into CASSGADFYNEQFF.

This clonotype was seen only a few times. V is TRBV7-8 and J is TRBJ2-1, with no clear D. Trimming shortened V by 4 bases and J by 0 bases, and 13 bases separated the two germline ends. The germline CDR1 and CDR2 sequences are SGHVS and FQNEAQ. CDR3 length: 16 residues. CDR3 sequence: CASSSDPTFSYNEQFF. In DNA form, the CDR3 reads TGTGCCAGCAGCTCGGATCCCACCTTCTCCTACAATGAGCAGTTCTTC.

This sequence joins TRBV7-6 and TRBJ2-3; D possibly corresponds to TRBD2 (7 bases). This CDR3 region has 15 residues. Germline CDR1 SGHVS, CDR2 FNYEAQ. V lost 3 bases, J lost 5 bases, and 15 bases lay in between. CDR3 residues: CASSFFGGREDTQYF. The CDR3, as DNA: TGTGCCAGCAGCTTCTTCGGGGGGCGCGAAGATACGCAGTATTTT.

The V gene is TRBV5-1, the J gene TRBJ1-3, with a weak D call TRBD1 (5 bases). The CDR3 loop spans 16 amino acids. The germline V gene has CDR1 SGHRS and CDR2 YFSETQ. The V gene lost 3 bases and the J gene lost 0 bases, with 13 bases spanning the gap. The CDR3 DNA is TGCGCCAGCAGCTCCATGACAGCCAACTCTGGAAACACCATATATTTT. It encodes CASSSMTANSGNTIYF.

This clonotype was detected a few times. The V gene is TRBV20-1, the J gene TRBJ2-7, with D tentatively TRBD1 (6 bases). The CDR3 loop spans 13 amino acids. Germline V lookup: CDR1 DFQATT, CDR2 SNEGSKA (reference sequence). Trimming stripped 5 bases from V and 0 bases from J, with 11 bases between. The CDR3: CSAGTSSSYEQYF. The CDR3 DNA sequence: TGCAGTGCTGGGACATCCAGCTCCTACGAGCAGTACTTC.

Only a few counts were recorded for this clonotype. This chain connects TRBV20-1 to TRBJ2-7; TRBD2 matches 8 bases. V lost 0 bases, J lost 2 bases, and 9 bases stayed unmatched. The CDR3 consists of 16 residues. CDR1 DFQATT and CDR2 SNEGSKA come from the germline V gene (reference sequence). CDR3 region: CSARDLTAGDTYEQYF. In DNA form, the CDR3 reads TGCAGTGCTAGAGATCTCACAGCGGGAGACACCTACGAGCAGTACTTC.

In its sample, this clonotype was seen a few times. The chain employs TRBV24-1 and TRBJ2-1; D is unclear. The length of the CDR3 is 16 residues. V was clipped by 3 bases and J by 7 bases, with 18 bases between them. Per the germline V gene, CDR1 is KGHDR and CDR2 is SFDVKD. CDR3 DNA sequence: TGTGCCACCAGTGATGTAGGGATTGGGTCTAAAAATGAGCAGTTCTTC. This sequence encodes CATSDVGIGSKNEQFF.

The rearrangement joins TRBV3-1 to TRBJ2-2; 8 bases align to TRBD2. Looked up from germline, CDR1 is LGHDT and CDR2 is YNNKEL (reference sequence). Losses at the gene ends were 0 bases for V and 1 base for J; bases not matched to a gene: 4. This CDR3 has 17 residues. The DNA of the CDR3 is TGTGCCAGCAGCCAAGAAGGGCTAGCGGGGAACACCGGGGAGCTGTTTTTT. Translation: CASSQEGLAGNTGELFF.

V is TRBV20-1 and J is TRBJ2-2; tentatively, D is TRBD1 (6 bases). The germline CDR1 and CDR2 sequences are DFQATT and SNEGSKA (reference sequence). Trimming took off 0 bases at V and 8 bases at J, with 13 bases between the two ends. The CDR3 is 14 amino acids. The CDR3 sequence is CSAREIRGRGELFF. The CDR3 DNA reads as TGCAGTGCTAGAGAAATCAGGGGAAGAGGGGAGCTGTTTTTT.

This clonotype was found a few times. The chain couples TRBV18 to TRBJ2-1; 8 nucleotides match TRBD1. The CDR3 contains 14 residues. Trimming at V came to 5 bases and at J to 5 bases, leaving 5 bases not matched to a gene. Germline V gives CDR1 KGHSH, CDR2 LQKENI. The DNA of the CDR3 is TGTGCCAGCTCATCAGGACAGGGAAACAATGAGCAGTTCTTC. This sequence encodes CASSSGQGNNEQFF.

This clonotype came up many times. The rearrangement joins TRBV7-9 to TRBJ2-2; D remains ambiguous. The ends were cut back, 0 bases at V and 10 bases at J, with 15 bases in the middle. Germline V gives CDR1 SEHNR, CDR2 FQNEAQ (reference sequence). The CDR3 has 15 residues. CDR3: CASSLARGNLEELFF. In nucleotides, the CDR3 is TGTGCCAGCAGCTTAGCGCGAGGAAACTTGGAGGAGCTGTTTTTT. Full variable domain (missing parts from reference TRBV7-9 and TRBJ2-2): DTGVSQNPRHKITKRGQNVTFRCDPISEHNRLYWYRQTLGQGPEFLTYFQNEAQLEKSRLLSDRFSAERPKGSFSTLEIQRTEQGDSAMYLCASSLARGNLEELFFGEGSRLTVL.

The rearrangement uses TRBV20-1 and TRBJ2-3; 9 bases match TRBD1. The CDR3 spans 11 residues. V dropped 5 bases and J dropped 15; count of bases not matched to a gene: 9. The germline CDR1 and CDR2 sequences are DFQATT and SNEGSKA (reference sequence). The CDR3 reads CSAPSGTGRYF. DNA of the CDR3: TGCAGTGCTCCATCCGGGACAGGGCGTTATTTT.

The chain uses TRBV4-3 and TRBJ1-2; 7 positions match TRBD1. Trimming took 5 bases from V and 0 from J; bases not matched to a gene: 9. The length of the CDR3 is 16 residues. Per the germline V gene, CDR1 is LGHNA and CDR2 is YSLEER. The CDR3 DNA reads TGCGCCAGCAGCTTAAGCGACAGGGCATCTAACTATGGCTACACCTTC. Translation: CASSLSDRASNYGYTF.

V is TRBV20-1 and J is TRBJ2-7, with no clear D. V was shortened by 8 bases and J by 0 bases, with 14 bases between the two germline ends. Germline-derived CDR1 and CDR2 are DFQATT and SNEGSKA (reference sequence). CDR3 length: 13 amino acids. The CDR3 spells CSLGLGSSYEQYF. The CDR3 DNA follows: TGCAGTCTTGGGCTGGGAAGCTCCTACGAGCAGTACTTC.

This clonotype has just a few counts. The rearrangement uses TRBV6-1 and TRBJ1-1; perhaps TRBD1 as D (6 bases). Trimming removed 6 bases from V and 1 base from J, with 12 bases in between. CDR3 length equals 14 residues. Germline V lookup: CDR1 MNHNS, CDR2 SASEGT. Here the CDR3 reads CASRPGTSNTEAFF. DNA for the CDR3: TGTGCCAGCAGGCCAGGGACATCGAACACTGAAGCTTTCTTT.

The chain is built from TRBV7-6 and TRBJ1-1; the match to TRBD1 covers 7 bases. The CDR3 sequence is 13 residues long. Germline loops: CDR1 SGHVS, CDR2 FNYEAQ. Unmatched junction bases numbered 4, after V lost 5 bases and J lost 4 bases. This CDR3 reads CASSRDSPTEAFF. DNA of the CDR3: TGTGCCAGCAGCCGGGACAGCCCCACTGAAGCTTTCTTT.

This clonotype was seen a few times. J is TRBJ2-2 and V is TRBV28, with 9 bases that match TRBD1. This CDR3 spans 13 amino acids. Per germline, CDR1 MDHEN and CDR2 SYDVKM. V trimming: 10 bases; J trimming: 7 bases; junction bases outside the gene matches: 7. The CDR3 DNA reads TGTGCCACCACAGGGGGCGCCGACGGGGAGCTGTTTTTT. It yields the protein CATTGGADGELFF.

This clonotype has more than one count but fewer than ten. V is TRBV18 and J is TRBJ2-1; 8 nucleotides line up with TRBD2. The V and J ends lost 5 bases and 9 bases, in that order; junction bases with no gene match: 9. In germline, CDR1 is KGHSH, CDR2 LQKENI. CDR3 length equals 14 residues. The CDR3 reads CASSFQRELGEQFF. Written as DNA, the CDR3 is TGTGCCAGCTCATTCCAGCGGGAGCTTGGTGAGCAGTTCTTC.

In its sample, this clonotype was seen a few times. CDR3 sequence (DNA): TGTGCCAGCAGCCAAGAGTGGTCTCCTCTCCCAGCTACGCAGTATTTT. Translating gives CASSQEWSPLPATQYF. This chain uses TRBV3-1 with TRBJ2-3, with D unclear. V gave up 0 bases and J gave up 8 bases, with 18 bases separating them. This CDR3 is 16 amino acids long. Germline V lookup: CDR1 LGHDT, CDR2 YNNKEL (reference sequence).